These T cell receptor beta chains were read from a single sample in a study of shared clonotypes between healthy human individuals. Generated by immunoSEQ multiplex PCR, the TCRdb table keeps only in-frame clones and is missing some. Among about 1.1 million clones listed, approximately 75% were seen once. Sequencing was performed on memory CD4+ T cells from PBMCs. The receptor source for this set is a man younger than 35 in good health. Some clones in this sample may be carry-over from other donors' samples. CDR3s include the opening cysteine and the closing phenylalanine or tryptophan. Fields, in order: clone size, J gene, V gene, D gene, CDR3 DNA, CDR3 protein. The D gene is left open where the match is weak. Clone size is given for some rows only: seen once, a few or many times, or a class if the clone is expanded.

clone_size: -; j_call: TRBJ1-1; v_call: TRBV19; d_call: -; cdr3_nt: TGTGCCAGTAGTATCGACAGGAACACTGAAGCTTTCTTT; cdr3_aa: CASSIDRNTEAFF
clone_size: -; j_call: TRBJ2-7; v_call: TRBV10-3; d_call: TRBD2; cdr3_nt: TGTGCCATCAGTGAGTCGTCGGGAGGACCCTACGAGCAGTACTTC; cdr3_aa: CAISESSGGPYEQYF
clone_size: -; j_call: TRBJ2-1; v_call: TRBV29-1; d_call: TRBD2; cdr3_nt: TGCAGCGTTGCGGTCCTAGCGGGGACTGAGCAGTTCTTC; cdr3_aa: CSVAVLAGTEQFF
clone_size: -; j_call: TRBJ2-7; v_call: TRBV27; d_call: -; cdr3_nt: TGTGCCAGCAGTCCCCAAATGGGCTACGAGCAGTACTTC; cdr3_aa: CASSPQMGYEQYF
clone_size: few; j_call: TRBJ1-1; v_call: TRBV7-8; d_call: -; cdr3_nt: TGTGCCAGCAGCCCTCGCTGGGCTGTGAACACTGAAGCTTTCTTT; cdr3_aa: CASSPRWAVNTEAFF
clone_size: few; j_call: TRBJ2-7; v_call: TRBV2; d_call: -; cdr3_nt: TGTGCCAGCGACCGGGACTCACACTACGAGCAGTACTTC; cdr3_aa: CASDRDSHYEQYF
clone_size: -; j_call: TRBJ1-5; v_call: TRBV27; d_call: -; cdr3_nt: TGTGCCAGCAGGGGGTGGCGAAGCAATCAGCCCCAGCATTTT; cdr3_aa: CASRGWRSNQPQHF
clone_size: many; j_call: TRBJ1-2; v_call: TRBV15; d_call: TRBD1; cdr3_nt: TGTGCCACCGGAACAGGGGAAAGAGGCTACACCTTC; cdr3_aa: CATGTGERGYTF
clone_size: -; j_call: TRBJ2-7; v_call: TRBV5-4; d_call: TRBD1; cdr3_nt: TGTGCCAGCACCCGGGACAGGGGCGACGAGCAGTACTTC; cdr3_aa: CASTRDRGDEQYF
clone_size: few; j_call: TRBJ1-1; v_call: TRBV4-1; d_call: -; cdr3_nt: TGCGCCAGCAGCCAAGTTTTTTCCACTACCAACACTGAAGCTTTCTTT; cdr3_aa: CASSQVFSTTNTEAFF
clone_size: -; j_call: TRBJ2-3; v_call: TRBV9; d_call: -; cdr3_nt: TGTGCCAGCAGCCCTAAACAGGGCAGGGCCACAGATACGCAGTATTTT; cdr3_aa: CASSPKQGRATDTQYF
clone_size: -; j_call: TRBJ2-3; v_call: TRBV11-2; d_call: -; cdr3_nt: TGTGCCAGCAGCGTCCGCTCAGATACGCAGTATTTT; cdr3_aa: CASSVRSDTQYF
clone_size: -; j_call: TRBJ2-1; v_call: TRBV18; d_call: -; cdr3_nt: TGTGCCAGCTCACCCGCGGTCCGCTCCTACAATGAGCAGTTCTTC; cdr3_aa: CASSPAVRSYNEQFF
clone_size: -; j_call: TRBJ2-1; v_call: TRBV20-1; d_call: -; cdr3_nt: TGCAGTGCGCCAGGGGGGGGTGAGCAGTTCTTC; cdr3_aa: CSAPGGGEQFF
clone_size: -; j_call: TRBJ1-6; v_call: TRBV7-6; d_call: -; cdr3_nt: TGTGCCAGCAGCTTAGGAGGGGCGGCGAGCTCCTATAATTCACCCCTCCACTTT; cdr3_aa: CASSLGGAASSYNSPLHF
clone_size: -; j_call: TRBJ2-7; v_call: TRBV27; d_call: TRBD2; cdr3_nt: TGTGCCAGCAGCTCTCTAGCGGGTAGCTCCTACGAGCAGTACTTC; cdr3_aa: CASSSLAGSSYEQYF
clone_size: -; j_call: TRBJ1-2; v_call: TRBV21-1; d_call: -; cdr3_nt: TGTGCCAGCAGCGCCCAAGGGGACAGGATCCACTATGGCTACACCTTC; cdr3_aa: CASSAQGDRIHYGYTF
clone_size: once; j_call: TRBJ2-2; v_call: TRBV30; d_call: TRBD2; cdr3_nt: TGTGCCTGGGCCGGGAGTCGAGCGGGAGGGTATATCGGGAACACCGGGGAGCTGTTTTTT; cdr3_aa: CAWAGSRAGGYIGNTGELFF
clone_size: -; j_call: TRBJ2-7; v_call: TRBV7-9; d_call: TRBD2; cdr3_nt: TGTGCCAGCAGCTTACAGCGGGAGGGGAGCTACGAGCAGTACTTC; cdr3_aa: CASSLQREGSYEQYF
clone_size: -; j_call: TRBJ1-5; v_call: TRBV2; d_call: -; cdr3_nt: TGTGCCAGCTCTCTCCAGGCCAGAGGGAATCAGCCCCAGCATTTT; cdr3_aa: CASSLQARGNQPQHF
clone_size: once; j_call: TRBJ2-7; v_call: TRBV19; d_call: -; cdr3_nt: TGTGCCAGTAGATCAGGGCCAGCTTCCTACGAGCAGTACTTC; cdr3_aa: CASRSGPASYEQYF
clone_size: -; j_call: TRBJ2-3; v_call: TRBV7-9; d_call: TRBD2; cdr3_nt: TGTGCCAGCAGCTTCCGGACTAGCGGGAGAGGGAGCACAGATACGCAGTATTTT; cdr3_aa: CASSFRTSGRGSTDTQYF
clone_size: few; j_call: TRBJ1-5; v_call: TRBV30; d_call: TRBD1; cdr3_nt: TGTGCCTGGAGTGTACTATCAGGGGGGGACCAGCCCCAGCATTTT; cdr3_aa: CAWSVLSGGDQPQHF
clone_size: -; j_call: TRBJ1-1; v_call: TRBV7-9; d_call: TRBD1; cdr3_nt: TGTGCCAGCAGCTTCACAGGGGGACACACTGAAGCTTTCTTT; cdr3_aa: CASSFTGGHTEAFF